The sample holds a few counts of the clone carrying this T cell receptor (beta chain). Its matching antigen is unknown. The CDR3 is made up of 14 amino acids. The germline V gene encodes CDR1 SGHRS and CDR2 YFSETQ. Trimming took 3 bases from V and 5 from J, leaving 14 bases between them. These data belong to a study of CD8 T cells in ankylosing spondylitis. Study findings and constraints: Disease-linked clones bore a CD8+ phenotype and were relatively rare in peripheral blood. In reactive arthritis synovial fluid and blood, some motif variants had been reported before.

A quantitative 5'-RACE method, one with molecular barcodes, was used to make TCR beta libraries. MiXCR, run by TCRdb on the 5' RACE reads, gives a single entry per CDR3 protein. Of 150,000 to 200,000 distinct CDR3 sequences listed, roughly a third are singletons. The gene calls are TRBV5-1 and TRBJ1-1, with D tentatively TRBD1 (5 bases). The sequencing input was synovial fluid, either unsorted or a sorted T cell fraction (not recorded which). The TCR was taken from a male donor with ankylosing spondylitis. The CDR3 is CASSWQGPRTEAFF. CDR3 coding DNA: TGCGCCAGCAGCTGGCAGGGACCCCGGACTGAAGCTTTCTTT.